This T cell receptor beta chain appears in the sequencing data of a study of blood T cell repertoires in COVID-19. Background on the study: The samples span acute and convalescent COVID-19 from the United States, Italy and Spain. Sample material is recorded as cDNA or gDNA derived from T cells, B-cell-depleted T cells, or PBMCs.

This CDR3 spans 15 amino acids. The germline CDR1 and CDR2 sequences are SGHRS and YFSETQ. The germline V and J ends were trimmed by 1 base and 9 bases, with 17 bases remaining between them. In the original workflow: Amplification with reference gene primers provided the estimates of nucleated cell counts. The protocol was immunoSEQ multiplex PCR, while the TCRdb copy is restricted to in-frame clones and leaves out a portion. The V and J calls and clone size were taken over from that table, and D and trimming were inferred from the DNA. Of 100,000 to 110,000 clones listed, about 86% are singletons. The source is a human donor in a cohort sampled during active COVID-19. This chain links TRBV5-1 with TRBJ2-1; weak D call: TRBD2 (5 bases). Sequencing was done on a sample of peripheral blood. CDR3 residues: CASSLYTGKLGEQFF. The CDR3 bases are TGCGCCAGCAGCTTGTATACGGGGAAGCTGGGTGAGCAGTTCTTC. The full variable domain, in which reference TRBV5-1 and TRBJ2-1 provide the parts outside the CDR3, is KAGVTQTPRYLIKTRGQQVTLSCSPISGHRSVSWYQQTPGQGLQFLFEYFSETQRNKGNFPGRFSGRQFSNSRSEMNVSTLELGDSALYLCASSLYTGKLGEQFFGPGTRLTVL.